This TCR beta chain came from a study of glioma-infiltrating T cells after dendritic cell vaccination. Study-wide background: Patients received autologous tumor lysate-pulsed dendritic cell vaccination between the early 2000s and the early 2010s. Study-wide results and caveats: Complete blood and tumor specimen sets were limited to few patients. Higher pretreatment TIL content predicted longer progression-free time and survival.

Remarks on this clone: No antigen is known for it.

Time point noted: after dendritic cell vaccination, including at tumor progression/relapse. Selection required adequate fresh-frozen tumor tissue plus more than two years' survival data. Sequencing was performed with immunoSEQ multiplex PCR; in TCRdb, only in-frame clones are kept and a portion is missing. Of 50,000 to 55,000 clones in the sample, around nine tenths were seen once. V lost 3 bases, J lost 0 bases, and 13 bases lay in between. This CDR3 has 16 residues. Germline V gives CDR1 SGHRS, CDR2 YFSETQ. This material consisted of blood, taken after dendritic cell vaccination. The source of this sequence is a human donor with glioblastoma. The rearrangement links TRBV5-1 to TRBJ1-3; D gene uncertain. CDR3: CASSSLVGSSGNTIYF. In nucleotides, the CDR3 is TGCGCCAGCAGCTCCCTCGTCGGGAGCTCTGGAAACACCATATATTTT. Supplemented by reference TRBV5-1 and TRBJ1-3, the full variable domain reads KAGVTQTPRYLIKTRGQQVTLSCSPISGHRSVSWYQQTPGQGLQFLFEYFSETQRNKGNFPGRFSGRQFSNSRSEMNVSTLELGDSALYLCASSSLVGSSGNTIYFGEGSWLTVV.